The 11 T cell receptor beta chains given below trace back to one sample, sequenced in a study of T cell repertoires in cytomegalovirus infection. No cognate antigen is known for these TCRs. Each CDR3 protein gets one entry after TCRdb re-called the reads with MiXCR. The table has approximately 1,000,000 distinct CDR3 sequences, around 30% seen once; the top ten hold more than 12%. Specimen: cultured CD8+ T cells from PBMCs, collected from culture after CMV antigen stimulation. The receptors here all came from a human donor in good health (CMV status not recorded). Some clones in this sample may be carry-over from other donors' samples.

The chain links TRBV27 to TRBJ2-7; D unclear. The V gene lost 6 bases and the J gene lost 9 bases, with 21 bases spanning the gap. This CDR3 region has 14 residues. The V gene's germline CDR1 is MNHEY and CDR2 SMNVEV (reference sequence). CDR3 in amino acids: CASSRSETLDGQYF. The DNA of the CDR3 is TGTGCCAGCAGCAGATCCGAGACCCTGGATGGGCAGTACTTC.

This clonotype appeared a few times. V usage is TRBV5-5 and J usage is TRBJ2-1; possibly TRBD2 for D (6 bases). Germline CDR1 reads SGHKS; CDR2 reads YYEKEE (reference sequence). This CDR3 contains 15 residues. Trimming removed 7 bases at V and 4 bases at J, with 18 bases between. CDR3 nucleotide sequence: TGTGCCAGCCCCAACGGGGAGGATGGTTACAATGAGCAGTTCTTC. Its translation: CASPNGEDGYNEQFF.

This clonotype was picked up a small number of times. This chain links TRBV4-3 with TRBJ2-5; D ambiguous. The germline V gene encodes CDR1 LGHNA and CDR2 YSLEER. V was pared by 0 bases and J by 4 bases, with 12 bases between. The CDR3 contains 15 residues. The chain's CDR3 is CASSQDAQTAETQYF. DNA of the CDR3: TGCGCCAGCAGCCAAGACGCGCAAACGGCAGAGACCCAGTACTTC.

This clonotype was observed a few times. The chain has TRBV12-3 or TRBV12-4 and TRBJ1-3; TRBD1 matches at 7 bases. This CDR3 is built from 16 residues. J gave up 1 base and V 3 bases, and 6 bases lay outside the gene matches. The CDR3 sequence: CASSFPGQESGNTIYF. Here the CDR3 DNA reads TGTGCCAGCAGTTTCCCCGGACAGGAGTCTGGAAACACCATATATTTT.

V is TRBV6-1 and J is TRBJ2-3; a possible D gene is TRBD1 (5 bases). Trimming took 6 bases from V and 4 from J, leaving 14 bases between them. CDR1 and CDR2 from the germline V gene are MNHNS and SASEGT. The CDR3 contains 14 residues. The CDR3 protein is CASSGHGLADTQYF. Here the CDR3 DNA reads TGTGCCAGCAGCGGACACGGTCTAGCAGATACGCAGTATTTT.

The J gene is TRBJ2-5, the V gene TRBV12-5; tentative D call: TRBD2 (5 bases). V lost 3 bases and J 5 bases, leaving 19 bases between the germline ends. Germline CDR1 and CDR2: LGHNT and FRNRAP. The CDR3 sequence is 16 residues long. The CDR3: CASGFSTAEGGETQYF. CDR3 sequence (DNA): TGTGCTAGTGGTTTTTCGACGGCCGAGGGTGGGGAGACCCAGTACTTC. Based on the CDR3 plus reference TRBV12-5 and TRBJ2-5, the full variable domain is DARVTQTPRHKVTEMGQEVTMRCQPILGHNTVFWYRQTMMQGLELLAYFRNRAPLDDSGMPKDRFSAEMPDATLATLKIQPSEPRDSAVYFCASGFSTAEGGETQYFGPGTRLLVL.

The V and J genes are TRBV2 and TRBJ1-2; tentatively, D is TRBD1 (6 bases). The CDR3 spans 12 residues. The V and J ends lost 9 bases and 1 base respectively, with 9 bases between them. Per germline, CDR1 SNHLY and CDR2 FYNNEI. The CDR3 loop is CARDRNNYGYTF. For the CDR3, the DNA is TGTGCCAGGGACAGAAATAACTATGGCTACACCTTC.

The chain joins TRBV7-6 to TRBJ2-3; 11 bases line up with TRBD1. The J call is doubtful: the DNA matches TRBJ1-5 better. This CDR3 spans 16 amino acids. The germline V gene encodes CDR1 SGHVS and CDR2 FNYEAQ. In DNA form, the CDR3 reads TGTGCCAGCAGCTCCCGGGACAGGGGGATAGGAGATACGCAGCATTTT. Translation gives CASSSRDRGIGDTQHF.

There are a few counts of this clonotype. This chain links TRBV4-3 with TRBJ1-2; the D gene is possibly TRBD1 (5 bases). This CDR3 has 15 amino acids. V shed 0 bases and J shed 4 bases, with 12 bases lying between them. Per germline, CDR1 LGHNA and CDR2 YSLEER. The CDR3 coding sequence is TGCGCCAGCAGCCAAGAAAGTGCCGGGACCTATGGCTACACCTTC. Translating gives CASSQESAGTYGYTF.

Turning to this clonotype: One end of the junction fails to match germline, which may point to a read error. This rearrangement joins TRBV7-6 to TRBJ2-5; 10 bases match TRBD2. In germline, CDR1 is SGHVS, CDR2 FNYEAQ. The CDR3 contains 15 residues. The CDR3 bases are TGTGCTAGCAGCCCTACAGCGGGGGGGATCGAGACCCAGTACTTC. Translated, it gives CASSPTAGGIETQYF.

Regarding this clonotype: A read error may be the cause here, since a much bigger clone is one base away. The chain combines TRBV7-8 with TRBJ2-5; TRBD2 aligns across 13 bases. Germline CDR1 is SGHVS and CDR2 is FQNEAQ. This CDR3 has 17 residues. The CDR3 DNA sequence: TGTGCCAGCATCTTACCTATACTAGCGGGGGGGCGTGAGACCCAGTACTTC. Protein sequence: CASILPILAGGRETQYF. Full variable domain (outside the CDR3, taken from reference TRBV7-8 and TRBJ2-5): GAGVSQSPRYKVAKRGQDVALRCDPISGHVSLFWYQQALGQGPEFLTYFQNEAQLDKSGLPSDRFFAERPEGSVSTLKIQRTQQEDSAVYLCASILPILAGGRETQYFGPGTRLLVL.